The subject of this entry is one T cell receptor beta chain. As yet, its antigen is unknown. The sample comes from a study of cytomegalovirus exposure and HLA in healthy donors. Regarding the study as a whole: Cytomegalovirus association was assigned to 150 to 200 TCR beta chains. A later analysis reportedly identified an Asian-associated ancestry cluster as carrying fewer N-insertions than the approximately 670-donor mean. The authors assumed roughly uniform sequencing depth across donors for presence/absence analyses.

This CDR3 contains 18 residues. CDR1 is SGDLS and CDR2 is YYNGEE in the germline V gene. V gave up 5 bases and J gave up 0 bases, with 20 bases separating them. Vbeta (60) and Jbeta (13) primers were used in the PCR. Profiled with immunoSEQ multiplex PCR; TCRdb holds only in-frame clones, not every one. The listing contains roughly 200,000 clones. The source is a man aged 30 to 39 in good health and CMV-seronegative. The chain is built from TRBV9 and TRBJ2-2, with D maybe TRBD2 (5 bases). The sample consisted of PBMCs. The CDR3 DNA follows: TGTGCCAGCAGTCCAAACGGTGGAGGACCCACGAACACCGGGGAGCTGTTTTTT. This encodes CASSPNGGGPTNTGELFF.